These 17 T cell receptor beta chains were sequenced from one sample in a study of blood T cells in healthy people across ages. The use of a sample-barcoded 5' primer and a J-beta primer mix characterized a second PCR of roughly 6 to 12 cycles. Via MiXCR, TCRdb re-called the 5' RACE reads, giving one row per CDR3 protein. The sample has 500,000 to 700,000 distinct CDR3 sequences; about 30% are singletons. Sequenced input: blood. These TCRs come from an elderly woman in good health.

This clonotype has at least ten counts. The rearrangement links TRBV20-1 to TRBJ2-5; 11 positions agree with TRBD1. Germline V gene lookup returns CDR1 DFQATT and CDR2 SNEGSKA (reference sequence). CDR3 length equals 15 residues. Trimming cost V 5 bases and J 5 bases; bases outside gene matches: 10. This CDR3 is CSALLRTGGWETQYF. The CDR3 DNA reads TGCAGTGCTCTTCTAAGGACAGGGGGCTGGGAGACCCAGTACTTC.

This clonotype came up many times. The chain joins TRBV7-2 to TRBJ2-1; D perhaps matches TRBD2 (6 bases). CDR1 and CDR2 from the germline V gene are SGHTA and FQGNSA. The V end was cut by 5 bases, the J end by 6 bases, with 11 bases between. The CDR3 extends over 13 amino acids. CDR3 bases: TGTGCCAGCAGCCCCGCGGGGATCAATGAGCAGTTCTTC. Its protein product is CASSPAGINEQFF.

In its sample, this clonotype was seen many times. The chain employs TRBV3-1 and TRBJ2-3, with 16 bases fitting TRBD2. The CDR3 runs to 18 residues. CDR1 is LGHDT and CDR2 is YNNKEL in the germline V gene (reference sequence). Trimming took 1 base from V and 6 from J; bases not matched to a gene: 7. The CDR3 loop reads CASSQVGTSGGAPDTQYF. DNA of the CDR3: TGTGCCAGCAGCCAAGTGGGGACTAGCGGGGGGGCCCCCGATACGCAGTATTTT.

This clonotype was picked up many times. V gene TRBV5-1 combines with J gene TRBJ2-6; perhaps TRBD2 as D (7 bases). Germline V CDR1 and CDR2: SGHRS, YFSETQ. This CDR3 spans 18 amino acids. Trimming left V 3 bases short and J 0 bases short, with 16 bases between. CDR3 DNA sequence: TGCGCCAGCAGCTCGGGCGGGGGCGATAGCTCTGGGGCCAACGTCCTGACTTTC. Translation: CASSSGGGDSSGANVLTF.

This clonotype appeared a few times. The chain links TRBV20-1 to TRBJ1-1; no reliable D call. V gave up 4 bases and J gave up 2 bases, with 5 bases separating them. CDR3 length: 11 residues. The germline V gene has CDR1 DFQATT and CDR2 SNEGSKA (reference sequence). The CDR3 bases are TGCAGTGCTACCTTTAACACTGAAGCTTTCTTT. Its translation: CSATFNTEAFF.

V is TRBV12-3 or TRBV12-4 and J is TRBJ1-1; D call uncertain. The CDR3 spans 11 residues. The germline V and J ends were trimmed by 4 bases and 8 bases, with 8 bases remaining between them. Written as DNA, the CDR3 is TGTGCCAGCAGTTCCAATGCGGAAGCTTTCTTT. Translation: CASSSNAEAFF.

This clonotype has at least ten counts. The V and J genes are TRBV20-1 and TRBJ2-5; 8 bases are shared with TRBD2. CDR1 and CDR2 (germline): DFQATT, SNEGSKA (reference sequence). This CDR3 is 16 amino acids long. The V segment lost 3 bases and the J segment 0 bases; nucleotides outside the gene matches: 9. The CDR3 is CSASQSSGAHQETQYF. The CDR3 DNA is TGCAGTGCTAGCCAAAGTAGCGGGGCCCACCAAGAGACCCAGTACTTC.

This clonotype was counted ten times or more. The chain recombines TRBV28 with TRBJ2-1; D is uncertain. Germline V gene sequence: CDR1 MDHEN, CDR2 SYDVKM. This CDR3 comprises 12 residues. Between the trimmed V and J ends, which lost 7 bases and 3 bases, there was a span of 7 bases. CDR3 protein: CASTGVYNEQFF. CDR3 DNA sequence: TGTGCCAGCACTGGTGTCTACAATGAGCAGTTCTTC.

This clonotype came up many times. The genes are TRBV20-1 and TRBJ2-5, with a possible D match to TRBD1 (5 bases). The CDR3 runs to 12 residues. Per germline, CDR1 DFQATT and CDR2 SNEGSKA (reference sequence). The V end was cut by 5 bases, the J end by 7 bases, with 14 bases between. The CDR3 region is CSAGAQPGTQYF. The DNA for the CDR3 is TGCAGTGCTGGGGCGCAGCCAGGGACCCAGTACTTC.

This clonotype was detected a few times. A read error is possible here, since a much larger clone lies one base away. The gene calls are TRBV5-1 and TRBJ2-7, with a possible D match to TRBD2 (6 bases). This CDR3 contains 15 residues. V was pared by 0 bases and J by 1 base, with 11 bases between. Germline loops: CDR1 SGHRS, CDR2 YFSETQ. CDR3 sequence: CASSLAGDESYEQYF. The CDR3 nucleotides are TGCGCCAGCAGCTTGGCGGGGGACGAGTCCTACGAGCAGTACTTC.

In the case of this clonotype: Possible read error: a much larger clone is one base away. V gene TRBV18 combines with J gene TRBJ2-5, with D possibly matching TRBD2 (5 bases). From germline, CDR1 is KGHSH and CDR2 LQKENI. The CDR3 runs to 15 residues. With 8 bases removed from V and 11 bases from J, the gap between germline ends came to 27 bases. The CDR3 loop is CASLGLTGRRGEQYF. In DNA, the CDR3 is TGTGCCAGCCTAGGGCTAACGGGGAGACGTGGTGAGCAGTACTTC.

This clonotype was counted ten times or more. The chain couples TRBV20-1 to TRBJ2-5; the D gene is possibly TRBD1 (5 bases). V was trimmed by 0 bases and J by 5 bases, leaving 7 bases between them. This CDR3 contains 12 residues. Germline V CDR1 and CDR2: DFQATT, SNEGSKA (reference sequence). The CDR3 bases are TGCAGTGCTAGAGACAGGGTCGAGACCCAGTACTTC. As protein: CSARDRVETQYF.

This rearrangement joins TRBV12-3 or TRBV12-4 to TRBJ2-6, with D possibly being TRBD1 (6 bases). The CDR3 is made up of 17 amino acids. The germline V and J ends were trimmed by 5 bases and 2 bases, with 16 bases remaining between them. The CDR3 nucleotides are TGTGCCAGCAGTCCCCGACAGGCTAGTCCTGGGGCCAACGTCCTGACTTTC. Amino acid sequence: CASSPRQASPGANVLTF.

This clonotype was observed many times. The chain links TRBV7-9 to TRBJ1-4; no clear D. V lost 5 bases and J 6 bases, leaving 10 bases between the germline ends. Germline loops: CDR1 SEHNR, CDR2 FQNEAQ (reference sequence). The CDR3 totals 13 residues. CDR3 nucleotides: TGTGCCAGCAGCAGCGGACTGTATGAAAAACTGTTTTTT. This translates into CASSSGLYEKLFF.

The V and J genes are TRBV24-1 and TRBJ2-7; tentative D call: TRBD1 (6 bases). From germline, CDR1 is KGHDR and CDR2 SFDVKD. The V and J ends lost 3 bases and 5 bases respectively, with 10 bases between them. CDR3 length equals 13 residues. The CDR3 region has the DNA TGTGCCACCAGTGATCCGGACAGAAACGAGCAGTACTTC. Its protein is CATSDPDRNEQYF.

Regarding this clonotype: This may come from a read error, since a much larger clone is one base off. The chain has TRBV20-1 and TRBJ2-5; D may be TRBD1 or TRBD2 (5 bases each). Per germline, CDR1 DFQATT and CDR2 SNEGSKA (reference sequence). This CDR3 has 13 amino acids. The DNA for the CDR3 is TGCAGTGCTATTTTCTCAGGGAGAGAGGCCCAGTACTTC. Amino acids: CSAIFSGREAQYF.

This clonotype has ten or more counts. CDR3 sequence: CASGWQDVEQYF. The CDR3 DNA sequence: TGTGCCAGCGGTTGGCAGGACGTCGAGCAGTACTTC. V is TRBV6-1 and J is TRBJ2-5, with D unresolved. Near its end, the DNA agrees better with TRBJ2-7, so the J call may be wrong. From germline, CDR1 is MNHNS and CDR2 SASEGT. This CDR3 is 12 amino acids long.